These 18 T cell receptor beta chains originate from one sample sequenced in a study of control samples from healthy donors and cancer patients. The method was immunoSEQ multiplex PCR; TCRdb's version includes in-frame clones alone and lacks a portion of them. Of 65,000 to 90,000 clones listed, 85% to 95% are singletons. Sequenced: blood. These receptors were collected from a woman aged 30 to 39 in good health.

This chain uses TRBV4-1 with TRBJ2-7; 9 nucleotides align to TRBD1. Germline V gene data show CDR1 as MGHRA and CDR2 as YSYEKL. The CDR3 is made up of 16 amino acids. V lost 3 bases and J lost 5; bases outside the gene matches: 11. The CDR3 loop is CASSQGRDRVANEQYF. CDR3 coding DNA: TGCGCCAGCAGCCAGGGTAGGGACAGGGTAGCGAACGAGCAGTACTTC.

The chain recombines TRBV19 with TRBJ2-5; perhaps TRBD2 as D (7 bases). The V end was cut by 3 bases, the J end by 0 bases, with 14 bases between. The V gene's germline CDR1 is LNHDA and CDR2 SQIVND (reference sequence). The CDR3 has 16 residues. The CDR3 here is CASSMRGGVYQETQYF. The CDR3 DNA reads TGTGCCAGTAGTATGAGAGGGGGGGTGTACCAAGAGACCCAGTACTTC. Using reference TRBV19 and TRBJ2-5 for the parts outside the CDR3, the full variable domain is DGGITQSPKYLFRKEGQNVTLSCEQNLNHDAMYWYRQDPGQGLRLIYYSQIVNDFQKGDIAEGYSVSREKKESFPLTVTSAQKNPTAFYLCASSMRGGVYQETQYFGPGTRLLVL.

This clone was counted only a few times. This chain uses TRBV24-1 with TRBJ1-5, with D maybe TRBD1 (6 bases). CDR1 and CDR2 (germline): KGHDR, SFDVKD. The ends were cut back, 4 bases at V and 4 bases at J, with 22 bases in the middle. The CDR3 extends over 18 amino acids. CDR3 in DNA: TGTGCCACCAGTGAAAGGGGGGAATTCGGACAGAGAAATCAGCCCCAGCATTTT. Amino acid sequence: CATSERGEFGQRNQPQHF.

The chain uses TRBV6-5 and TRBJ1-3; 9 nucleotides match TRBD1. The CDR3 loop spans 14 amino acids. With 6 bases clipped from V and 3 bases from J, the junction kept 3 bases outside the gene matches. Germline V CDR1 and CDR2: MNHEY, SVGAGI. The CDR3 spells CASSLGQGGNTIYF. DNA of the CDR3: TGTGCCAGCAGCCTGGGACAGGGTGGAAACACCATATATTTT.

V gene TRBV6-4 combines with J gene TRBJ1-6; no reliable D call. The CDR3 contains 13 residues. The V gene's germline CDR1 is MRHNA and CDR2 SNTAGT. V shed 8 bases and J shed 1 base, with 6 bases lying between them. The CDR3 spells CASAVSYNSPLHF. In DNA, the CDR3 is TGTGCCAGCGCCGTTTCCTATAATTCACCCCTCCACTTT.

The rearrangement joins TRBV15 to TRBJ1-2, with 9 positions matching TRBD1. V was clipped by 2 bases and J by 7 bases; unmatched bases: 5. The CDR3 runs to 14 residues. Per germline, CDR1 LNHNV and CDR2 YYDKDF (reference sequence). DNA of the CDR3: TGTGCCACCAGCAGACCTGACAGGGGGGCTGGCTACACCTTC. It translates to CATSRPDRGAGYTF. Variable domain in full (rest from reference TRBV15 and TRBJ1-2): DAMVIQNPRYQVTQFGKPVTLSCSQTLNHNVMYWYQQKSSQAPKLLFHYYDKDFNNEADTPDNFQSRRPNTSFCFLDIRSPGLGDTAMYLCATSRPDRGAGYTFGSGTRLTVV.

The chain uses TRBV29-1 and TRBJ1-4; D remains unclear. The CDR3 extends over 14 amino acids. Germline CDR1 and CDR2: SQVTM and ANQGSEA. V gave up 6 bases and J gave up 4 bases, with 15 bases separating them. The DNA for the CDR3 is TGCAGCGTGTTACCGTCCGGGGATAATGAAAAACTGTTTTTT. Its translation: CSVLPSGDNEKLFF.

The chain combines TRBV30 with TRBJ1-2; TRBD1 matches at 7 bases. This CDR3 is built from 14 residues. Unmatched junction bases numbered 11, after V lost 7 bases and J lost 3 bases. Germline V gene sequence: CDR1 GTSNPN, CDR2 SVGIG (reference sequence). The CDR3 DNA reads TGTGCCTTCAAGGGGGACAGCGGCTACTATGGCTACACCTTC. Amino acids: CAFKGDSGYYGYTF. Variable domain in full (rest from reference TRBV30 and TRBJ1-2): SQTIHQWPATLVQPVGSPLSLECTVEGTSNPNLYWYRQAAGRGLQLLFYSVGIGQISSEVPQNLSASRPQDRQFILSSKKLLLSDSGFYLCAFKGDSGYYGYTFGSGTRLTVV.

The J gene is TRBJ1-1, the V gene TRBV7-8; the D gene is possibly TRBD1 (6 bases). Trimming shortened V by 5 bases and J by 9 bases, and 16 bases separated the two germline ends. The germline V gene has CDR1 SGHVS and CDR2 FQNEAQ. This CDR3 is 13 amino acids long. The CDR3, as DNA: TGTGCCAGCAGCCTAGGGGGGACGGCCCAAGCTTTCTTT. Encoded protein: CASSLGGTAQAFF.

The V gene is TRBV15, the J gene TRBJ1-2, with a weak D call TRBD1 (5 bases). CDR1 LNHNV and CDR2 YYDKDF come from the germline V gene (reference sequence). Trimming removed 0 bases from V and 5 bases from J, with 7 bases in between. This CDR3 is built from 13 residues. The CDR3 is CATSRDPGYGYTF. The DNA for the CDR3 is TGTGCCACCAGCAGAGATCCAGGGTATGGCTACACCTTC. The variable domain in full, with the rest retrieved from reference TRBV15 and TRBJ1-2, is DAMVIQNPRYQVTQFGKPVTLSCSQTLNHNVMYWYQQKSSQAPKLLFHYYDKDFNNEADTPDNFQSRRPNTSFCFLDIRSPGLGDTAMYLCATSRDPGYGYTFGSGTRLTVV.

The V and J genes are TRBV5-1 and TRBJ2-7, with 8 bases identical to TRBD1. The V and J ends lost 3 bases and 5 bases, in that order; junction bases with no gene match: 1. The CDR3 has 12 amino acids. Germline CDR1 SGHRS, CDR2 YFSETQ. The CDR3 DNA is TGCGCCAGCAGCTCGACAGGGGACGAGCAGTACTTC. This translates into CASSSTGDEQYF. The full variable domain, completed using reference TRBV5-1 and TRBJ2-7, is KAGVTQTPRYLIKTRGQQVTLSCSPISGHRSVSWYQQTPGQGLQFLFEYFSETQRNKGNFPGRFSGRQFSNSRSEMNVSTLELGDSALYLCASSSTGDEQYFGPGTRLTVT.

The chain employs TRBV11-2 and TRBJ1-1; D unresolved. Looked up from germline, CDR1 is SGHAT and CDR2 is FQNNGV. The length of the CDR3 is 14 residues. Trimming shortened V by 9 bases and J by 2 bases, and 16 bases separated the two germline ends. The CDR3 nucleotides are TGTGCCAGTCGGAACGCGGGCTTAAACACTGAAGCTTTCTTT. Translation gives CASRNAGLNTEAFF.

About this clone itself: Other DNA sequences in the sample encode the same CDR3. The chain couples TRBV29-1 to TRBJ2-2, with 9 bases aligning to TRBD2. Germline trimming cut 4 bases from V and 3 bases from J; bases unmatched to any gene: 3. The CDR3 length is 14 residues. Per germline, CDR1 SQVTM and CDR2 ANQGSEA. Written as DNA, the CDR3 is TGCAGCGTTGGAGCGGGGGGAGACACCGGGGAGCTGTTTTTT. This sequence encodes CSVGAGGDTGELFF.

The chain couples TRBV5-5 to TRBJ2-7; D is uncertain. Germline values: CDR1 SGHKS, CDR2 YYEKEE (reference sequence). The CDR3 totals 12 residues. V gave up 0 bases and J gave up 3 bases, with 4 bases separating them. DNA for the CDR3: TGTGCCAGCAGCTTGGAGGTCTACGAGCAGTACTTC. The encoded protein is CASSLEVYEQYF.

The rearrangement links TRBV5-4 to TRBJ2-7; 7 nucleotides match TRBD2. Trimming at V came to 4 bases and at J to 0 bases, leaving 7 bases not matched to a gene. This CDR3 has 15 residues. CDR1 and CDR2 from the germline V gene are SGHNT and YYREEE (reference sequence). This CDR3 reads CASSRQRGHSYEQYF. The CDR3 DNA follows: TGTGCCAGCAGCCGCCAGCGGGGTCACTCCTACGAGCAGTACTTC.

This sequence joins TRBV28 and TRBJ2-7, with D unresolved. The germline V gene has CDR1 MDHEN and CDR2 SYDVKM. The CDR3 length is 13 residues. V lost 7 bases, J lost 4 bases, and 14 bases lay in between. The CDR3 DNA reads TGTGCCAGCACCGGACCCCCCAGGTACGAGCAGTACTTC. Its translation: CASTGPPRYEQYF.

The genes are TRBV7-9 and TRBJ1-3; D is ambiguous. The germline V and J ends were trimmed by 2 bases and 0 bases, with 8 bases remaining between them. CDR3 size: 15 residues. CDR1 and CDR2 (germline): SEHNR, FQNEAQ (reference sequence). DNA of the CDR3: TGTGCCAGCAGCTTAAAGGGAAACTCTGGAAACACCATATATTTT. Translated: CASSLKGNSGNTIYF.

J is TRBJ1-2 and V is TRBV10-3, with a possible D match to TRBD1 (5 bases). V was trimmed by 0 bases and J by 6 bases, leaving 17 bases between them. Germline CDR1 and CDR2: ENHRY and SYGVKD. This CDR3 spans 16 amino acids. The CDR3 is CAISESKQGLGDGYTF. Written as DNA, the CDR3 is TGTGCCATCAGTGAGTCGAAGCAGGGCTTGGGGGATGGCTACACCTTC.